This T cell receptor (beta chain) was sequenced for a study of T cells in Graves' hyperthyroidism and ophthalmopathy. Study-wide results and caveats: Blood shared most expanded thyroid clonotypes above 0.001. By a 13 V-J model, ophthalmopathy was set apart from stable hyperthyroidism.

This clonotype was detected ten times or more. Its antigen is not known. Amplified regions were TCR beta CDR3 sequences from RNA transcripts. HTBI primers were the set used in a first-round RT-PCR of the TCR CDR3. MiXCR, run by TCRdb on the multiplex PCR reads, gives a single entry per CDR3 protein. The data show about 540,000 distinct CDR3 sequences, roughly 50% seen once. The CDR3 contains 13 residues. Per germline, CDR1 MNHEY and CDR2 SMNVEV (reference sequence). Germline trimming cut 5 bases from V and 8 bases from J; bases unmatched to any gene: 8. Patients aged 18 to 65 with hyperthyroidism were newly diagnosed, with duration under 2 months. Patients were excluded for uncontrolled infection, other autoimmune disease, pregnancy or lactation.

Sequenced: peripheral blood or thyroid tissue (not recorded which). The gene calls are TRBV27 and TRBJ1-2; 7 nucleotides line up with TRBD1. This receptor was obtained from a woman aged 18-29 years with Graves' hyperthyroidism. The CDR3 here is CASSPTGFQGYTF. The CDR3 region has the DNA TGTGCCAGCAGTCCGACAGGGTTCCAAGGCTACACCTTC.